The present T cell receptor beta chain was sequenced within a study of T cells in Graves' hyperthyroidism and ophthalmopathy. Researchers barred patients who had uncontrolled infection, other autoimmune disease, pregnancy or lactation. Study results and caveats: By a 13 V-J model, ophthalmopathy was set apart from stable hyperthyroidism. Most expanded thyroid clonotypes above 0.001 recurred in blood.

To note about this clonotype: What it recognizes is unknown.

The CDR3 consists of 14 residues. Germline CDR1 MNHEY, CDR2 SVGEGT. Trimming removed 4 bases at V and 3 bases at J, with 10 bases between. Amplification of TCR beta CDR3 regions was performed using RNA transcripts as template. The HTBI primer set served for first-round RT-PCR of the TCR CDR3. TCRdb re-analysed the multiplex PCR reads in MiXCR, keeping a single row per CDR3 protein. The table records about half a million distinct CDR3 sequences, less than 20% of them present only once. Sequenced input: blood. The TCR was taken from a man aged 35 to 55 with Graves' ophthalmopathy. The genes are TRBV6-2 or TRBV6-3 and TRBJ2-1; D unclear. The CDR3 here is CASSLARHYNEQFF. Here the CDR3 DNA reads TGTGCCAGCAGTTTGGCCCGGCACTACAATGAGCAGTTCTTC.